One and the same sample provided the 15 T cell receptor beta chains below, sequenced in a study of human T cells and chemical hapten exposure. TCRdb processed the RACE reads anew with MiXCR; each CDR3 protein has one entry. The repertoire holds over 300,000 distinct CDR3 sequences, with approximately 5% as singletons. Time point in this sample: pre-sensitization, week 0. Treatment defined: therapeutic diphenylcyclopropenone sensitization with weekly scalp DPC. The source material was whole blood, sampled in connection with sensitization to the hapten diphenylcyclopropenone (DPC). The receptors were gathered from a woman aged 50 to 60 with alopecia areata. Some clones in this sample may be carry-over from other donors' samples.

The V gene is TRBV12-3 or TRBV12-4, the J gene TRBJ1-2; a possible D gene is TRBD1 (6 bases). The CDR3 runs 15 residues. Trimming cost V 4 bases and J 4 bases, with 16 bases left between them. In nucleotides, the CDR3 is TGTGCCAGCAGTTCCGACAGGCGTCTACTCTATGGCTACACCTTC. The encoded protein is CASSSDRRLLYGYTF.

This clonotype was seen a single time. At one end, the junction sequence differs from germline, possibly due to a read error. CDR3 in amino acids: CRASGRNTGELFF. CDR3 in DNA: TGCAGAGCTAGCGGACGGAACACCGGGGAGCTGTTTTTT. The V and J genes are TRBV20-1 and TRBJ2-2; 7 bases map to TRBD2. The CDR3 spans 13 residues. Looked up from germline, CDR1 is DFQATT and CDR2 is SNEGSKA (reference sequence).

This clonotype was recorded many times. The chain has TRBV21-1 and TRBJ2-7; whether TRBD1, the table's D call, matches the DNA was not checked. TRBV21-1 is a documented pseudogene. The CDR3 covers 16 residues. DNA of the CDR3: TGTGCCAGCAGCTCCCTTAGGGACAGGGGACCCTACGAGCAGTACTTC. Its protein is CASSSLRDRGPYEQYF.

Ten or more counts support this clonotype. The chain couples TRBV20-1 to TRBJ2-5; D remains unclear. Trimming left V 2 bases short and J 7 bases short, with 11 bases between. Per the germline V gene, CDR1 is DFQATT and CDR2 is SNEGSKA (reference sequence). CDR3 length equals 12 residues. CDR3 protein: CSARQLSVTQYF. The DNA for the CDR3 is TGCAGTGCTAGACAGCTATCCGTGACCCAGTACTTC.

J is TRBJ2-3 and V is TRBV10-3; D not resolved. Between the trimmed V and J ends, which lost 7 bases and 1 base, there was a span of 12 bases. This CDR3 comprises 14 residues. Looked up from germline, CDR1 is ENHRY and CDR2 is SYGVKD. CDR3 in amino acids: CAITITNRTDTQYF. CDR3 nucleotides: TGTGCCATCACTATCACTAACCGCACAGATACGCAGTATTTT.

This clonotype was counted only a few times. V gene TRBV11-2 combines with J gene TRBJ2-1, with unresolved D. Germline-derived CDR1 and CDR2 are SGHAT and FQNNGV. The CDR3 is made up of 15 amino acids. V was trimmed by 5 bases and J by 2 bases, leaving 13 bases between them. The DNA of the CDR3 is TGTGCCAGCAGCCTCGGGTCAGTTACCTACAATGAGCAGTTCTTC. Its translation: CASSLGSVTYNEQFF.

This chain joins TRBV2 and TRBJ2-1, with 8 bases aligning to TRBD2. The length of the CDR3 is 14 residues. Germline V lookup: CDR1 SNHLY, CDR2 FYNNEI. V lost 8 bases to trimming and J lost 5 bases; unmatched junction nucleotides: 8. The CDR3 loop is CASGKRGPHNEQFF. DNA of the CDR3: TGTGCCAGCGGGAAGCGGGGGCCCCACAATGAGCAGTTCTTC. The full variable domain, in which reference TRBV2 and TRBJ2-1 provide the parts outside the CDR3, is EPEVTQTPSHQVTQMGQEVILRCVPISNHLYFYWYRQILGQKVEFLVSFYNNEISEKSEIFDDQFSVERPDGSNFTLKIRSTKLEDSAMYFCASGKRGPHNEQFFGPGTRLTVL.

This chain links TRBV7-2 with TRBJ1-2; D is uncertain. V was cut by 8 bases and J by 4 bases, with 11 bases left in between. The length of the CDR3 is 12 residues. Germline assignment: CDR1 SGHTA and CDR2 FQGNSA. CDR3 bases: TGTGCCAGCCAAGACACGTTCTATGGCTACACCTTC. It yields the protein CASQDTFYGYTF.

This clonotype showed up many times. V and J are TRBV6-6 and TRBJ1-1; weak D call: TRBD1 (6 bases). Germline loops: CDR1 MNHNY, CDR2 SVGAGI (reference sequence). The CDR3 extends over 14 amino acids. V gave up 5 bases and J gave up 2 bases, with 12 bases separating them. This CDR3 is CASSPGQTNTEAFF. DNA for the CDR3: TGTGCCAGCAGTCCCGGACAGACCAACACTGAAGCTTTCTTT.

This clonotype was observed many times. V and J are TRBV20-1 and TRBJ2-7, with D uncertain. This CDR3 region has 11 residues. V dropped 3 bases and J dropped 5 bases, with 8 bases sitting between them. Germline CDR1 and CDR2: DFQATT and SNEGSKA (reference sequence). Here the CDR3 DNA reads TGCAGTGCTAGTAGGGCGGACGAGCAGTACTTC. This codes for CSASRADEQYF.

The rearrangement links TRBV7-6 to TRBJ2-1; TRBD2 matches 7 bases. The CDR3 is 13 amino acids. The J segment lost 10 bases and the V segment lost 6 bases, leaving 9 bases of the junction unmatched. Germline CDR1 reads SGHVS; CDR2 reads FNYEAQ. The CDR3 region has the DNA TGTGCCAGCAGGCCCCCGGGGGGTGAAGAGCAGTTCTTC. Translated, it gives CASRPPGGEEQFF.

This clonotype was counted many times. The gene calls are TRBV7-2 and TRBJ2-7, with D unclear. CDR3 length equals 12 residues. Trimming removed 2 bases from V and 6 bases from J, with 8 bases in between. The germline CDR1 and CDR2 sequences are SGHTA and FQGNSA. The CDR3 DNA reads as TGTGCCAGCAGCTTAACCTGGTCCGAGCAGTACTTC. Its protein is CASSLTWSEQYF.

This clonotype was detected a few times. The rearrangement joins TRBV5-6 to TRBJ2-2, with D unresolved. The length of the CDR3 is 13 residues. Looked up from germline, CDR1 is SGHDT and CDR2 is YYEEEE. V shed 3 bases and J shed 4 bases, with 7 bases lying between them. This CDR3 reads CASSSDGTGELFF. The CDR3 region has the DNA TGTGCCAGCAGCTCGGACGGCACCGGGGAGCTGTTTTTT.

This clonotype was seen at least ten times. The J gene is TRBJ1-2, the V gene TRBV12-3 or TRBV12-4; 12 bases line up with TRBD1. Trimming removed 4 bases from V and 4 bases from J; junction bases left unmatched: 7. The CDR3 loop spans 16 amino acids. This CDR3 reads CASSSAGTGGVYGYTF. The CDR3 DNA is TGTGCCAGCAGTTCCGCCGGGACAGGGGGCGTCTATGGCTACACCTTC.

The chain has TRBV7-2 and TRBJ1-1, with 10 bases lining up with TRBD1. Germline CDR1 reads SGHTA; CDR2 reads FQGNSA. J gave up 7 bases and V 5 bases, and 4 bases lay outside the gene matches. This CDR3 has 13 amino acids. The CDR3 sequence: CASSRRTGGEAFF. Written as DNA, the CDR3 is TGTGCCAGCAGCAGAAGGACAGGGGGTGAAGCTTTCTTT.